This passage covers 10 T cell receptor beta chains from one sample sequenced in a study of CD8+ T cells in alopecia areata. cDNA prepared by RNA extraction and subsequent reverse transcription served as the template for sequencing. Libraries were prepared by immunoSEQ multiplex PCR; TCRdb keeps only in-frame clonotypes and omits some of them. The sample shows under 150,000 clones, less than 65% of them seen only once. Sample: CD8+ T cells sorted from blood. These receptors came from a human donor in good health.

V gene TRBV5-1 combines with J gene TRBJ2-1, with TRBD1 matching 7 bases. Germline V lookup: CDR1 SGHRS, CDR2 YFSETQ. The CDR3 spans 15 residues. V shed 3 bases, J shed 4 bases, and the junction held 7 bases outside the gene matches. For the CDR3, the DNA is TGCGCCAGCAGCTCACGACAGGGATTTTACAATGAGCAGTTCTTC. It yields the protein CASSSRQGFYNEQFF.

CDR3 sequence reads: CASSSSSVPLNTEAFF. For the CDR3, the DNA is TGTGCCAGCAGCTCTAGCTCGGTGCCACTGAACACTGAAGCTTTCTTT. The rearrangement joins TRBV7-9 to TRBJ1-1; D not resolved. Germline CDR1 SEHNR, CDR2 FQNEAQ (reference sequence). The CDR3 runs to 16 residues. V was clipped by 4 bases and J by 0 bases, with 15 bases between them.

The gene calls are TRBV27 and TRBJ2-2; D possibly corresponds to TRBD1 (6 bases). V shed 6 bases and J shed 3 bases, with 11 bases lying between them. Per the germline V gene, CDR1 is MNHEY and CDR2 is SMNVEV (reference sequence). The CDR3 has 14 residues. The CDR3 bases are TGTGCCAGCAGAACAGGGTTTTACACCGGGGAGCTGTTTTTT. Amino acids: CASRTGFYTGELFF.

This clone was recorded once. The CDR3 loop is CASSVGQSYEQYF. Written as DNA, the CDR3 is TGTGCCAGTAGTGTCGGACAGAGCTACGAGCAGTACTTC. The J gene is TRBJ2-7, the V gene TRBV19, with a weak D call TRBD1 (6 bases). The germline V gene has CDR1 LNHDA and CDR2 SQIVND (reference sequence). The length of the CDR3 is 13 residues. The V end was cut by 5 bases, the J end by 3 bases, with 11 bases between. Drawing the rest from reference TRBV19 and TRBJ2-7, the complete variable domain is DGGITQSPKYLFRKEGQNVTLSCEQNLNHDAMYWYRQDPGQGLRLIYYSQIVNDFQKGDIAEGYSVSREKKESFPLTVTSAQKNPTAFYLCASSVGQSYEQYFGPGTRLTVT.

The V gene is TRBV28, the J gene TRBJ2-7; D remains unclear. The length of the CDR3 is 15 residues. In germline, CDR1 is MDHEN, CDR2 SYDVKM. Trimming pared 3 bases from V and 2 bases from J, leaving 14 bases between. CDR3 sequence: CASSFGQVRAYEQYF. The CDR3 DNA reads TGTGCCAGCAGTTTTGGGCAGGTACGGGCCTACGAGCAGTACTTC. The variable domain in full, with the rest retrieved from reference TRBV28 and TRBJ2-7, is DVKVTQSSRYLVKRTGEKVFLECVQDMDHENMFWYRQDPGLGLRLIYFSYDVKMKEKGDIPEGYSVSREKKERFSLILESASTNQTSMYLCASSFGQVRAYEQYFGPGTRLTVT.

The chain recombines TRBV7-2 with TRBJ2-7; 8 nucleotides agree with TRBD2. The CDR3 loop spans 14 amino acids. Trimming removed 0 bases from V and 3 bases from J; junction bases left unmatched: 1. Per the germline V gene, CDR1 is SGHTA and CDR2 is FQGNSA. The CDR3 DNA sequence: TGTGCCAGCAGCTTAGCCGGGACTAGCTACGAGCAGTACTTC. This gives the protein CASSLAGTSYEQYF.

This chain connects TRBV29-1 to TRBJ2-5, with 8 bases fitting TRBD1. Trimming at V came to 7 bases and at J to 5 bases, leaving 3 bases not matched to a gene. Germline values: CDR1 SQVTM, CDR2 ANQGSEA. The CDR3 consists of 11 residues. This CDR3 reads CSAWTGETQYF. In DNA form, the CDR3 reads TGCAGCGCCTGGACAGGGGAGACCCAGTACTTC.

The gene calls are TRBV29-1 and TRBJ1-2; 8 bases line up with TRBD1. Germline V gives CDR1 SQVTM, CDR2 ANQGSEA. Losses at the gene ends were 3 bases for V and 3 bases for J; bases not matched to a gene: 9. The CDR3 totals 15 residues. The CDR3 DNA reads TGCAGCGTTGAGTGGGGGCCGGACAGGGACTATGGCTACACCTTC. It is translated as CSVEWGPDRDYGYTF.

This chain uses TRBV27 with TRBJ2-1, with no clear D. This CDR3 has 17 residues. CDR1 is MNHEY, CDR2 SMNVEV, per germline (reference sequence). Deletions cut 4 bases from V and 5 bases from J, with 21 bases between. The CDR3 loop reads CASSSSSGLLLHNEQFF. In DNA, the CDR3 is TGTGCCAGCAGTTCCAGTTCTGGGTTATTATTACACAATGAGCAGTTCTTC.

The chain combines TRBV4-1 with TRBJ1-2, with D tentatively TRBD1 (5 bases). CDR1 and CDR2 from the germline V gene are MGHRA and YSYEKL. With 3 bases removed from V and 1 base from J, the gap between germline ends came to 12 bases. CDR3 length equals 15 residues. The CDR3 DNA is TGCGCCAGCAGCCAGGGCCCCAGGGATAACTATGGCTACACCTTC. It translates to CASSQGPRDNYGYTF.